Here is one T cell receptor (beta chain) with its context. Its specificity is not known. Trimming took 3 bases from V and 4 from J; bases not matched to a gene: 8. The CDR3 totals 15 residues. This entry comes from a study of T-cell memory formation after mild COVID-19. Study-level findings and limits: Researchers found some responding clones in pre-infection memory, a sign that cross-reactive memory joined.

MiXCR, run by TCRdb on the 5' RACE reads, gives a single entry per CDR3 protein. The sample has 400,000 or so distinct CDR3 sequences; over 20% are singletons. This clonotype originated in an adult woman who had mild COVID-19 (a few samples of this study predate the infection). Cell type and time point are not known. The sample consisted of PBMCs or a T cell subset sorted from them (not recorded which). The chain employs TRBV12-3 or TRBV12-4 and TRBJ1-1; 7 positions match TRBD1. Here the CDR3 DNA reads TGTGCCAGCAGTTTGGAGGGGGCGCGATCCACTGAAGCTTTCTTT. This translates into CASSLEGARSTEAFF.